The 23 T cell receptor beta chains in this list originate from one sample, sequenced in a study of human T cells and chemical hapten exposure. TCRdb recomputed calls from the RACE reads with MiXCR, one row per CDR3 protein. This table holds over 300,000 distinct CDR3 sequences, approximately 5.1% found once. This sample's time point: pre-sensitization, week 0. The sample's treatment: therapeutic diphenylcyclopropenone sensitization with weekly scalp DPC. Sample: whole blood, taken in connection with sensitization to the hapten diphenylcyclopropenone (DPC). All receptors derive from a woman aged 45 to 65 with alopecia areata. Some clones in this sample may be carry-over from other donors' samples.

This clonotype was counted at least ten times. The gene calls are TRBV18 and TRBJ2-1, with D perhaps matching TRBD2 (6 bases). The V gene lost 3 bases and the J gene lost 10 bases, with 16 bases spanning the gap. Germline-derived CDR1 and CDR2 are KGHSH and LQKENI. CDR3 length: 14 residues. Here the CDR3 DNA reads TGTGCCAGCTCACCCCGCGGGCCGGAGGGCGAGCAGTTCTTC. Protein product: CASSPRGPEGEQFF. The entire variable domain, with the rest obtained from reference TRBV18 and TRBJ2-1, is as follows: NAGVMQNPRHLVRRRGQEARLRCSPMKGHSHVYWYRQLPEEGLKFMVYLQKENIIDESGMPKERFSAEFPKEGPSILRIQQVVRGDSAAYFCASSPRGPEGEQFFGPGTRLTVL.

This clonotype occurred a few times. At one end, the junction sequence differs from germline, possibly due to a read error. The chain carries TRBV20-1 and TRBJ2-1, with 12 bases aligning to TRBD1. Germline lookup yields CDR1 DFQATT and CDR2 SNEGSKA (reference sequence). The CDR3 covers 14 residues. The CDR3 DNA reads as TGCAGTGCCAGAGGGGGACAGGGGGCACGCGAGCAGTTCTTC. It codes for CSARGGQGAREQFF.

This clonotype came up a few times. This rearrangement joins TRBV14 to TRBJ1-1, with 9 positions matching TRBD1. Unmatched junction bases numbered 3, after V lost 3 bases and J lost 4 bases. This CDR3 is built from 14 residues. Germline values: CDR1 SGHDN, CDR2 FVKESK. The CDR3 DNA is TGTGCCAGCAGCCAGACAGGGGGAGGCACTGAAGCTTTCTTT. Translated, it gives CASSQTGGGTEAFF.

This clonotype was observed many times. The chain is built from TRBV7-7 and TRBJ1-6; D remains unclear. V gave up 4 bases and J gave up 8 bases, with 12 bases separating them. Per germline, CDR1 SSHAT and CDR2 FNYEAQ (reference sequence). The CDR3 loop spans 14 amino acids. In nucleotides, the CDR3 is TGTGCCAGCAGCTCGGGAGGGCCTGATTCACCCCTCCACTTT. It yields the protein CASSSGGPDSPLHF.

This clonotype was observed a handful of times. The gene calls are TRBV10-3 and TRBJ2-3; D unclear. CDR3 size: 15 residues. Trimming cost V 5 bases and J 4 bases, with 16 bases left between them. Germline loops: CDR1 ENHRY, CDR2 SYGVKD. The CDR3 bases are TGTGCCATCAGTCCCCTACCCCCCCCCTCAGATACGCAGTATTTT. Protein product: CAISPLPPPSDTQYF.

This clonotype was detected ten times or more. V and J are TRBV5-1 and TRBJ1-2, with 7 bases matching TRBD1. Per the germline V gene, CDR1 is SGHRS and CDR2 is YFSETQ. The ends lost 2 bases at V and 6 bases at J; junction bases unmatched: 7. There are 14 residues in the CDR3. The CDR3 nucleotides are TGCGCCAGCAGCTTTGGACAGGCGAGGGATGGCTACACCTTC. Translated, it gives CASSFGQARDGYTF.

This clonotype was counted at least ten times. V usage is TRBV2 and J usage is TRBJ2-3; TRBD1 or TRBD2 may be the D gene (5 bases each). Germline V gene sequence: CDR1 SNHLY, CDR2 FYNNEI. The V and J ends lost 3 bases and 1 base respectively, with 11 bases between them. The CDR3 runs to 15 residues. DNA for the CDR3: TGTGCCAGCAGTGAGGAGTGGGGACGCACAGATACGCAGTATTTT. Encoded protein: CASSEEWGRTDTQYF.

This clonotype appeared many times. The V gene is TRBV12-3 or TRBV12-4, the J gene TRBJ2-3; possibly TRBD2 for D (5 bases). CDR3 length equals 16 residues. Between the trimmed V and J ends, which lost 7 bases and 6 bases, there was a span of 23 bases. This chain's CDR3 is CASTERGREATDTQYF. As DNA, the CDR3 is TGTGCCAGCACCGAGAGAGGGCGCGAAGCCACGGATACGCAGTATTTT.

The chain uses TRBV28 and TRBJ2-4, with a weak D call TRBD2 (5 bases). In germline, CDR1 is MDHEN, CDR2 SYDVKM. The CDR3 spans 16 residues. Deletions cut 5 bases from V and 2 bases from J, with 16 bases between. The CDR3 region has the DNA TGTGCCAGCAGTCTGGGAGAGGTGTCAACCAAAAACATTCAGTACTTC. This gives the protein CASSLGEVSTKNIQYF. Full variable domain (missing parts from reference TRBV28 and TRBJ2-4): DVKVTQSSRYLVKRTGEKVFLECVQDMDHENMFWYRQDPGLGLRLIYFSYDVKMKEKGDIPEGYSVSREKKERFSLILESASTNQTSMYLCASSLGEVSTKNIQYFGAGTRLSVL.

The count of this clonotype is one. CDR3 DNA sequence: TGTGCCAGCAGTTTAGGGTGGGGCAGCGTCCACCTCGAGCAGTACTTC. Encoded protein: CASSLGWGSVHLEQYF. The V and J genes are TRBV28 and TRBJ2-7; possibly TRBD1 for D (5 bases). Trimming took off 2 bases at V and 6 bases at J, with 20 bases between the two ends. Germline V gene lookup returns CDR1 MDHEN and CDR2 SYDVKM. CDR3 length: 16 residues. The entire variable domain, with the rest obtained from reference TRBV28 and TRBJ2-7, is as follows: DVKVTQSSRYLVKRTGEKVFLECVQDMDHENMFWYRQDPGLGLRLIYFSYDVKMKEKGDIPEGYSVSREKKERFSLILESASTNQTSMYLCASSLGWGSVHLEQYFGPGTRLTVT.

This clonotype was counted ten times or more. The chain links TRBV29-1 to TRBJ2-1, with a weak D call TRBD2 (6 bases). Germline V gives CDR1 SQVTM, CDR2 ANQGSEA. V gave up 6 bases and J gave up 5 bases, with 14 bases separating them. The CDR3 is 13 residues long. The CDR3 DNA sequence: TGCAGCGTGGGGGTAGCGGATCACAATGAGCAGTTCTTC. Translating it yields CSVGVADHNEQFF.

There are many counts of this clonotype. The chain recombines TRBV10-3 with TRBJ1-6; 7 bases map to TRBD1. Unmatched junction bases numbered 3, after V lost 5 bases and J lost 5 bases. The germline CDR1 and CDR2 sequences are ENHRY and SYGVKD. This CDR3 is 14 amino acids long. As DNA, the CDR3 is TGTGCCATCAGTCGGGACAGAGATAATTCACCCCTCCACTTT. Translation: CAISRDRDNSPLHF.

Ten or more counts support this clonotype. The DNA of the CDR3 is TGTGCCAGCGGGAGATCCGGGACTTTTATCTACAATGAGCAGTTCTTC. Translating it yields CASGRSGTFIYNEQFF. The rearrangement joins TRBV28 to TRBJ2-1; possibly TRBD2 for D (6 bases). The V end was cut by 8 bases, the J end by 3 bases, with 20 bases between. CDR3 length equals 16 residues. Germline CDR1 is MDHEN and CDR2 is SYDVKM.

In its sample, this clonotype was seen many times. V and J are TRBV7-2 and TRBJ2-2; maybe TRBD2 (6 bases). This CDR3 comprises 14 residues. Germline CDR1 SGHTA, CDR2 FQGNSA. V lost 1 base and J lost 6, with 9 bases in between. The CDR3 DNA reads as TGTGCCAGCAGCTTAGGACTAGTGTCCGGGGAGCTGTTTTTT. The encoded protein is CASSLGLVSGELFF. Full variable domain (outside the CDR3, taken from reference TRBV7-2 and TRBJ2-2): GAGVSQSPSNKVTEKGKDVELRCDPISGHTALYWYRQSLGQGLEFLIYFQGNSAPDKSGLPSDRFSAERTGGSVSTLTIQRTQQEDSAVYLCASSLGLVSGELFFGEGSRLTVL.

A few counts support this clonotype. The rearrangement links TRBV5-1 to TRBJ2-3, with D perhaps matching TRBD2 (5 bases). The length of the CDR3 is 15 residues. V lost 4 bases and J 0 bases, leaving 12 bases between the germline ends. Germline V gene data show CDR1 as SGHRS and CDR2 as YFSETQ. The CDR3 sequence is CASSTPDWSTDTQYF. Written as DNA, the CDR3 is TGCGCCAGCAGCACACCGGACTGGAGCACAGATACGCAGTATTTT.

The genes are TRBV2 and TRBJ1-1; no reliable D call. Trimming took 0 bases from V and 7 from J, leaving 9 bases between them. This CDR3 is built from 13 residues. Germline loops: CDR1 SNHLY, CDR2 FYNNEI. The CDR3 DNA sequence: TGTGCCAGCAGTGAAGCGCCAGGTTATGAAGCTTTCTTT. Protein sequence: CASSEAPGYEAFF.

This clonotype was counted at least ten times. The gene calls are TRBV7-3 and TRBJ2-1; D is perhaps TRBD1 or TRBD2 (6 bases each). Germline CDR1 is SGHTA and CDR2 is FQGTGA. The CDR3 spans 15 residues. Between the trimmed V and J ends, which lost 2 bases and 4 bases, there was a span of 12 bases. The CDR3 loop is CASSLVGGTYNEQFF. Here the CDR3 DNA reads TGTGCCAGCAGCTTAGTCGGGGGCACATACAATGAGCAGTTCTTC. Full variable domain (outside the CDR3, taken from reference TRBV7-3 and TRBJ2-1): GAGVSQTPSNKVTEKGKYVELRCDPISGHTALYWYRQSLGQGPEFLIYFQGTGAADDSGLPNDRFFAVRPEGSVSTLKIQRTERGDSAVYLCASSLVGGTYNEQFFGPGTRLTVL.

The table lists this clonotype with many counts. The V gene is TRBV5-5, the J gene TRBJ2-3; D possibly corresponds to TRBD1 (6 bases). Trimming stripped 2 bases from V and 4 bases from J, with 8 bases between. CDR3 length: 13 amino acids. Looked up from germline, CDR1 is SGHKS and CDR2 is YYEKEE (reference sequence). CDR3 in amino acids: CASSFRGADTQYF. As DNA, the CDR3 is TGTGCCAGCAGCTTCAGGGGAGCAGATACGCAGTATTTT. Full variable domain (remainder filled in from reference TRBV5-5 and TRBJ2-3): DAGVTQSPTHLIKTRGQQVTLRCSPISGHKSVSWYQQVLGQGPQFIFQYYEKEERGRGNFPDRFSARQFPNYSSELNVNALLLGDSALYLCASSFRGADTQYFGPGTRLTVL.

In this sample, this clonotype turned up a few times. The chain links TRBV7-2 to TRBJ1-5; perhaps TRBD1 as D (5 bases). This CDR3 comprises 14 residues. The V end was cut by 4 bases, the J end by 7 bases, with 14 bases between. Per germline, CDR1 SGHTA and CDR2 FQGNSA. The CDR3, as DNA: TGTGCCAGCAGCTATAGCAGGGAAATCCAGCCCCAGCATTTT. Encoded protein: CASSYSREIQPQHF.

The sample holds a few counts of this clonotype. J is TRBJ2-3 and V is TRBV13; 9 bases are shared with TRBD2. The CDR3 spans 17 residues. In germline, CDR1 is PRHDT, CDR2 FYEKMQ (reference sequence). Unmatched junction bases numbered 7, after V lost 0 bases and J lost 3 bases. CDR3 sequence reads: CASSLGASGGSTDTQYF. The CDR3 DNA reads as TGTGCCAGCAGCTTAGGGGCCAGCGGGGGGTCGACAGATACGCAGTATTTT.

This clonotype was recorded a few times. This chain joins TRBV7-9 and TRBJ1-1; D might be TRBD1 (5 bases). Germline V CDR1 and CDR2: SEHNR, FQNEAQ (reference sequence). The CDR3 loop spans 13 amino acids. V was clipped by 7 bases and J by 8 bases, with 17 bases between them. The DNA for the CDR3 is TGTGCCAGCAAAGGTCCCGGGACGGTAGAAGCTTTCTTT. Protein product: CASKGPGTVEAFF.

This clonotype was seen ten or more times. This chain links TRBV2 with TRBJ2-7; no firm D call. Germline V CDR1 and CDR2: SNHLY, FYNNEI. This CDR3 has 15 amino acids. Trimming cost V 8 bases and J 3 bases, with 20 bases left between them. CDR3 residues: CASLKSFGTFYEQYF. The CDR3 bases are TGTGCCAGCCTCAAAAGTTTCGGCACTTTCTACGAGCAGTACTTC.

The V and J genes are TRBV10-3 and TRBJ2-3; D is unclear. V was pared by 6 bases and J by 6 bases, with 13 bases between. The CDR3 totals 13 residues. Germline lookup yields CDR1 ENHRY and CDR2 SYGVKD. The CDR3 DNA is TGTGCCATCAGGGAAGGGTTGGTGGATACGCAGTATTTT. Protein product: CAIREGLVDTQYF.